This T cell receptor beta chain came from a study of metastatic and nonmetastatic thyroid tumors. About the study: From malignant and benign thyroid patients, repertoires in blood and in tumor or nodule tissue were compared. Study findings and constraints: Significantly higher TCR beta diversity was reportedly seen in malignant thyroid tumors than benign nodules, in blood and tumor.

There are many counts of this clone. The target antigen is unknown. TCRdb re-called the PCR reads with MiXCR. Seen here are around 22,000 clones, more than 15% observed once, and the top ten hold roughly 2.8%. All patients were untreated before thyroid surgery. The sequence was collected from a male donor with papillary thyroid cancer or a benign thyroid nodule (not recorded which). Some clones in this sample may be carry-over from other donors' samples. The sample was adjacent normal tissue.

CDR3 residues: CASGLGGSKQFF. The CDR3, as DNA: TGTGCTAGTGGTTTAGGCGGGTCGAAACAGTTCTTC. The J gene is TRBJ2-1, the V gene TRBV12-5; weak D call: TRBD2 (5 bases). The CDR3 is made up of 12 amino acids. Between the trimmed V and J ends, which lost 3 bases and 13 bases, there was a span of 13 bases. CDR1 and CDR2 (germline): LGHNT, FRNRAP.